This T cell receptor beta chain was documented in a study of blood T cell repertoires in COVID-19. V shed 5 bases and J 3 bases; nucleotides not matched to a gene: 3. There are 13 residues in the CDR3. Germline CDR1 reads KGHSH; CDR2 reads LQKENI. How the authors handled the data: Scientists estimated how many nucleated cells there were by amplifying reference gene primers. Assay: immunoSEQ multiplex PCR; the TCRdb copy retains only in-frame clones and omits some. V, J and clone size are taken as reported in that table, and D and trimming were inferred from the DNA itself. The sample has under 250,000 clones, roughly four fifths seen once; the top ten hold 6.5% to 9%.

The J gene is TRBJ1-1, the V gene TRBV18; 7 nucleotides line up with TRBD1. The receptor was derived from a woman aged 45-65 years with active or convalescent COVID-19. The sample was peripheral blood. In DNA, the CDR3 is TGTGCCAGCTCATCGCAGGGGGACACTGAAGCTTTCTTT. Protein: CASSSQGDTEAFF.